The next 28 T cell receptor beta chains were all read from a single sample in a study of CD8+CD57+ T cells in acquired aplastic anemia. CD8+CD57+ cell expansion had been shown by flow cytometry in patients chosen for sequencing. Genomic DNA served as template for TCR beta VDJ and CDR3 profiling. TCRdb independently ran MiXCR on the reads; one entry per CDR3 protein. The sample contains around 79,000 distinct CDR3 sequences, less than 85% of which appear only once. Sequenced sample: sorted CD4+, CD8+, or CD8+CD57+ T cells (not recorded which) from PBMCs. The source of these receptors is a human donor with aplastic anemia.

The chain recombines TRBV7-9 with TRBJ2-2, with 7 positions matching TRBD2. Germline assignment: CDR1 SEHNR and CDR2 FQNEAQ (reference sequence). V trimming: 5 bases; J trimming: 7 bases; junction bases outside the gene matches: 1. The CDR3 spans 12 residues. The CDR3 nucleotides read TGTGCCAGCAGCCGGACTAGCGGGGAGCTGTTTTTT. Translation: CASSRTSGELFF.

This chain joins TRBV25-1 and TRBJ1-3, with 10 bases identical to TRBD1. The germline CDR1 and CDR2 sequences are MGHDK and SYGVNS. This CDR3 spans 16 amino acids. V was clipped by 3 bases and J by 0 bases; unmatched bases: 2. Written as DNA, the CDR3 is TGTGCCAGCAGTGAGACAGGGGGCACCTCTGGAAACACCATATATTTT. Its protein is CASSETGGTSGNTIYF.

Written as DNA, the CDR3 is TGTGCCAATACCATACAGAGCGGGGGGGCCTACGAGCAGTACTTC. Translation: CANTIQSGGAYEQYF. The genes are TRBV2 and TRBJ2-7, with 10 bases that match TRBD2. Losses at the gene ends were 10 bases for V and 2 bases for J; bases not matched to a gene: 11. The CDR3 loop spans 15 amino acids. Per the germline V gene, CDR1 is SNHLY and CDR2 is FYNNEI.

The V gene is TRBV18, the J gene TRBJ1-1; a weak D match, TRBD1 (6 bases). V was shortened by 6 bases and J by 4 bases, with 12 bases between the two germline ends. CDR3 size: 13 residues. Germline V lookup: CDR1 KGHSH, CDR2 LQKENI. The CDR3 reads CASSPTGTTEAFF. The CDR3 nucleotides are TGTGCCAGCTCTCCGACAGGAACCACTGAAGCTTTCTTT.

This clonotype was recorded at least ten times. V gene TRBV9 combines with J gene TRBJ1-2; 7 bases agree with TRBD1. Germline V gene sequence: CDR1 SGDLS, CDR2 YYNGEE. The CDR3 is 12 amino acids. Trimming cost V 0 bases and J 9 bases; bases outside gene matches: 2. CDR3 DNA: TGTGCCAGCAGCGTAGCAGGGGGAAGCTACACCTTC. Translated: CASSVAGGSYTF.

This clonotype was seen just once. The chain has TRBV4-2 and TRBJ2-7; D is undetermined. V lost 0 bases, J lost 7 bases, and 7 bases lay in between. CDR1 and CDR2 (germline): LGHNA, YNFKEQ. This CDR3 is built from 12 residues. CDR3 DNA: TGTGCCAGCAGCCAAGAACGAACGGAGCAGTACTTC. It yields the protein CASSQERTEQYF.

The table lists this clonotype with many counts. The chain couples TRBV12-3 or TRBV12-4 to TRBJ2-5; TRBD2 matches at 8 bases. The V and J ends lost 5 bases and 5 bases, in that order; junction bases with no gene match: 7. This CDR3 contains 14 residues. The CDR3 sequence is CASSPLAAGETQYF. The CDR3 DNA follows: TGTGCCAGCAGTCCACTAGCGGCGGGCGAGACCCAGTACTTC.

A single count supports this clonotype. The chain recombines TRBV9 with TRBJ1-1; 8 nucleotides align to TRBD1. This CDR3 has 17 residues. J was trimmed by 0 bases and V by 4 bases; bases with no gene match: 11. Germline V gene sequence: CDR1 SGDLS, CDR2 YYNGEE. The CDR3 sequence is CASSPSGQGSMNTEAFF. In nucleotides, the CDR3 is TGTGCCAGCAGCCCCTCAGGACAGGGAAGCATGAACACTGAAGCTTTCTTT.

This clonotype was counted ten times or more. J is TRBJ2-7 and V is TRBV11-1; 9 bases line up with TRBD2. Germline V lookup: CDR1 SGHAT, CDR2 FQDESV (reference sequence). V lost 5 bases, J lost 3 bases, and 11 bases stayed unmatched. This CDR3 comprises 16 residues. The CDR3 sequence is CASSPRSSGNNYEQYF. In DNA, the CDR3 is TGTGCCAGCAGCCCCCGTTCTAGCGGGAACAACTACGAGCAGTACTTC.

This chain links TRBV10-1 with TRBJ2-2; D not resolved. Germline loops: CDR1 WNHNN, CDR2 SYGVQD (reference sequence). The V end lost 2 bases, the J end lost 9 bases, and 4 bases lay between the germline ends. The CDR3 sequence is 11 residues long. The DNA of the CDR3 is TGCGCCAGCAGTGAGAATTGGGAGCTGTTTTTT. Its protein product is CASSENWELFF.

The chain recombines TRBV2 with TRBJ1-1; D is undetermined. The germline V gene encodes CDR1 SNHLY and CDR2 FYNNEI. V lost 1 base and J 7 bases, leaving 16 bases between the germline ends. There are 15 residues in the CDR3. The CDR3 protein is CASSEGWGEIGEAFF. CDR3 nucleotide sequence: TGTGCCAGCAGTGAAGGGTGGGGAGAAATCGGTGAAGCTTTCTTT. The full variable domain, its missing parts supplied by reference TRBV2 and TRBJ1-1, is EPEVTQTPSHQVTQMGQEVILRCVPISNHLYFYWYRQILGQKVEFLVSFYNNEISEKSEIFDDQFSVERPDGSNFTLKIRSTKLEDSAMYFCASSEGWGEIGEAFFGQGTRLTVV.

The chain links TRBV7-2 to TRBJ2-1; the D is unclear. The CDR3 runs 12 residues. The V end was cut by 5 bases, the J end by 7 bases, with 9 bases between. The V gene's germline CDR1 is SGHTA and CDR2 FQGNSA. The CDR3: CASSIMGNEQFF. The CDR3 DNA reads TGTGCCAGCAGCATCATGGGGAATGAGCAGTTCTTC.

This clonotype was seen a single time. This chain uses TRBV7-8 with TRBJ2-3; 8 positions agree with TRBD2. The CDR3 has 16 amino acids. Germline trimming cut 5 bases from V and 0 bases from J; bases unmatched to any gene: 7. The germline gives CDR1 SGHVS, CDR2 FQNEAQ. CDR3 nucleotide sequence: TGTGCCAGCAGCCTGACGAGACTAGCGAGCACAGATACGCAGTATTTT. Translated, it gives CASSLTRLASTDTQYF.

The chain couples TRBV4-1 to TRBJ1-1; D not resolved. Trimming cost V 4 bases and J 0 bases, with 12 bases left between them. This CDR3 region has 15 residues. Looked up from germline, CDR1 is MGHRA and CDR2 is YSYEKL. CDR3 nucleotide sequence: TGCGCCAGCAGCCCCCTAGGTACAATGAACACTGAAGCTTTCTTT. Translated, it gives CASSPLGTMNTEAFF.

This clonotype was recorded once. The chain combines TRBV29-1 with TRBJ1-2, with D perhaps matching TRBD1 (5 bases). Between the trimmed V and J ends, which lost 3 bases and 1 base, there was a span of 12 bases. In germline, CDR1 is SQVTM, CDR2 ANQGSEA. The CDR3 runs 14 residues. The CDR3 loop reads CSVDRGTFNYGYTF. CDR3 coding DNA: TGCAGCGTTGATCGGGGGACCTTTAACTATGGCTACACCTTC.

This clonotype was recorded a few times. The rearrangement uses TRBV25-1 and TRBJ2-3, with 8 bases that match TRBD1. Unmatched junction bases numbered 1, after V lost 4 bases and J lost 1 base. There are 14 residues in the CDR3. Germline-derived CDR1 and CDR2 are MGHDK and SYGVNS. Written as DNA, the CDR3 is TGTGCCAGCAGTGCAGGGGGCGGCACAGATACGCAGTATTTT. Protein product: CASSAGGGTDTQYF.

The chain recombines TRBV20-1 with TRBJ1-2; TRBD1 matches at 10 bases. The CDR3 totals 14 residues. With V trimmed by 5 bases and J by 4 bases, 7 bases remained unmatched. Germline V gene lookup returns CDR1 DFQATT and CDR2 SNEGSKA (reference sequence). The DNA of the CDR3 is TGCAGTGCTTCTGACAGGGGGCATGGCTATGGCTACACCTTC. Translation gives CSASDRGHGYGYTF.

This clonotype appeared a few times. The gene calls are TRBV19 and TRBJ1-5; TRBD1 aligns across 9 bases. The trim removed 9 bases at V and 5 bases at J, leaving 8 bases unmatched. Germline-derived CDR1 and CDR2 are LNHDA and SQIVND (reference sequence). The CDR3 is 14 amino acids. In nucleotides, the CDR3 is TGTGCCAGCCATGGACAGGGGAGGGATCAGCCCCAGCATTTT. Translation: CASHGQGRDQPQHF.

The CDR3 sequence: CASTALSSYNSPLHF. The CDR3, as DNA: TGTGCCAGTACCGCACTTAGCTCCTATAATTCACCCCTCCACTTT. The chain recombines TRBV19 with TRBJ1-6; D is unclear. Per the germline V gene, CDR1 is LNHDA and CDR2 is SQIVND (reference sequence). Trimming shortened V by 7 bases and J by 0 bases, and 10 bases separated the two germline ends. The CDR3 covers 15 residues. Combining the CDR3 with reference TRBV19 and TRBJ1-6 gives the whole variable domain DGGITQSPKYLFRKEGQNVTLSCEQNLNHDAMYWYRQDPGQGLRLIYYSQIVNDFQKGDIAEGYSVSREKKESFPLTVTSAQKNPTAFYLCASTALSSYNSPLHFGNGTRLTVT.

This clonotype came up many times. The CDR3 DNA follows: TGTGCCATCCGGGACTCACTCAATGAGCAGTTCTTC. This gives the protein CAIRDSLNEQFF. The chain links TRBV10-3 to TRBJ2-1, with D tentatively TRBD2 (6 bases). The CDR3 has 12 amino acids. Trimming took 8 bases from V and 6 from J, leaving 11 bases between them. CDR1 is ENHRY and CDR2 is SYGVKD in the germline V gene.

The V gene is TRBV15, the J gene TRBJ2-7; D is uncertain. Per the germline V gene, CDR1 is LNHNV and CDR2 is YYDKDF (reference sequence). Trimming took 2 bases from V and 5 from J, leaving 13 bases between them. The CDR3 has 14 residues. The CDR3 DNA is TGTGCCACCAGCAGACGACTCACCCTCAACGAGCAGTACTTC. This encodes CATSRRLTLNEQYF.

V usage is TRBV2 and J usage is TRBJ2-3; 9 bases match TRBD2. Germline CDR1 is SNHLY and CDR2 is FYNNEI. V lost 6 bases and J lost 1; bases outside the gene matches: 5. CDR3 length: 15 amino acids. CDR3 nucleotides: TGTGCCAGCAGCGATCTAGCGGGGCGCACAGATACGCAGTATTTT. Protein product: CASSDLAGRTDTQYF.

The chain uses TRBV7-2 and TRBJ1-1; unclear D gene. The germline gives CDR1 SGHTA, CDR2 FQGNSA. CDR3 length equals 13 residues. V was trimmed by 5 bases and J by 0 bases, leaving 7 bases between them. CDR3 in DNA: TGTGCCAGCAGCGCGCAGGTGAACACTGAAGCTTTCTTT. Its protein product is CASSAQVNTEAFF.

CDR3 sequence (DNA): TGTGCCAGTAGTGAAGGCCTCCACTCCTACAATGAGCAGTTCTTC. Its protein product is CASSEGLHSYNEQFF. This chain connects TRBV19 to TRBJ2-1; D is unclear. V lost 5 bases and J lost 0, with 11 bases in between. This CDR3 has 15 amino acids. CDR1 LNHDA and CDR2 SQIVND come from the germline V gene (reference sequence).

Remarks on this clonotype: Because the CDR3 is missing its conserved closing phenylalanine or tryptophan, this is likely a read error. The chain couples TRBV9 to TRBJ2-7, with TRBD2 as a possible D gene (6 bases). The CDR3 is 13 amino acids. The germline V and J ends were trimmed by 0 bases and 7 bases, with 11 bases remaining between them. Looked up from germline, CDR1 is SGDLS and CDR2 is YYNGEE. CDR3 sequence: CASSVGGRREQYL. The DNA for the CDR3 is TGTGCCAGCAGCGTAGGGGGGAGGAGGGAGCAGTACCTC.

The chain combines TRBV11-1 with TRBJ2-3; a possible D gene is TRBD2 (5 bases). V lost 0 bases and J lost 2, with 12 bases in between. This CDR3 region has 16 residues. Germline V gene lookup returns CDR1 SGHAT and CDR2 FQDESV (reference sequence). CDR3 amino acids: CASSLARSGDTDTQYF. The CDR3 bases are TGTGCCAGCAGCTTAGCGCGCAGCGGAGACACAGATACGCAGTATTTT.

The rearrangement uses TRBV20-1 and TRBJ2-3; 15 nucleotides match TRBD2. The J segment lost 9 bases and the V segment lost 5 bases, leaving 6 bases of the junction unmatched. Per germline, CDR1 DFQATT and CDR2 SNEGSKA (reference sequence). The CDR3 loop spans 14 amino acids. The CDR3 region is CSAWTSGRAVTQYF. The CDR3 DNA reads TGCAGTGCTTGGACTAGCGGGAGGGCCGTGACGCAGTATTTT.

The rearrangement joins TRBV5-1 to TRBJ1-5; D is unresolved. Per the germline V gene, CDR1 is SGHRS and CDR2 is YFSETQ. The V gene lost 2 bases and the J gene lost 9 bases, with 12 bases spanning the gap. The CDR3 totals 13 residues. The CDR3 nucleotides are TGCGCCAGCAGCTTTGAGGGTGGTCGGCCCCAGCATTTT. This gives the protein CASSFEGGRPQHF.